The text below deals with one T cell receptor (beta chain). Its antigen is undetermined. This record comes from a study of glioma-infiltrating T cells. The study's findings and limits: Non-neoplastic patients had below-expected tissue-blood divergence, while all gliomas exceeded expectation.

Using RNA template, CDR3s of TCR alpha and beta were amplified with iRepertoire arm-PCR. In TCRdb, the multiplex PCR reads were re-called with MiXCR into one record per CDR3 protein. The table records 100,000 to 150,000 distinct CDR3 sequences, approximately 25% of them present only once. Losses at the gene ends were 6 bases for V and 3 bases for J; bases not matched to a gene: 7. Germline V gives CDR1 LNHDA, CDR2 SQIVND (reference sequence). The CDR3 consists of 14 residues. The sequence came from a human donor with low-grade glioma or glioblastoma, undergoing nonglioma brain surgery, or in good health (not recorded which). The genes are TRBV19 and TRBJ2-5; 7 nucleotides agree with TRBD1. The specimen sequenced was glioma tissue, nonneoplastic brain tissue, or PBMCs (not recorded which). The chain's CDR3 is CASSPGTAKETQYF. CDR3 sequence (DNA): TGTGCCAGTAGCCCAGGGACAGCCAAAGAGACCCAGTACTTC.